The rows below give T cell receptor beta chains drawn from one sample of a study of blood T cells in healthy people across ages. TCRdb re-called the 5' RACE reads with MiXCR, one entry per CDR3 protein. The sample comprises some 860,000 distinct CDR3 sequences, more than 55% of which are singletons, and around 25% rests with the top ten. The sample comprised blood. The receptors come from a man in his forties in good health. CDR3s include the opening cysteine and the closing phenylalanine or tryptophan. The D gene is left open where the match is weak. The size entry is marked missing in some rows and otherwise reads once, few, many or a size class.

>NA|TRBD1|TRBV27|TRBJ2-3
TGTGCCAGCAGTCCGTATCAGGGGGGCACAGATACGCAGTATTTT
CASSPYQGGTDTQYF
>NA|TRBD1|TRBV12-3/TRBV12-4|TRBJ1-2
TGTGCCAGCAGGGGGTACAGGGGGCTTCACTATGGCTACACCTTC
CASRGYRGLHYGYTF
>few|NA|TRBV29-1|TRBJ2-5
TGCAGCGTTGAAGCTCCGGCGGGGTTGGAGACCCAGTACTTC
CSVEAPAGLETQYF
>NA|TRBD1|TRBV27|TRBJ2-7
TGTGCCAGCAGTCCCACGGACAGGGCCCCCTACGAGCAGTACTTC
CASSPTDRAPYEQYF
>NA|NA|TRBV20-1|TRBJ2-3
TGCAGTGCTAGAGGGGGGGGCACAGATACGCAGTATTTT
CSARGGGTDTQYF
>NA|NA|TRBV3-1|TRBJ2-4
TGTGCCAGCAGCCCGACAATTGGTTGGCCCCAAAAGACCTACAATGAGCAGTACTTC
CASSPTIGWPQKTYNEQYF
>NA|TRBD2|TRBV12-3/TRBV12-4|TRBJ2-1
TGTGCCAGCAGTTTAGCGATTGGACTAGCGGGAAACAATGAGCAGTTCTTC
CASSLAIGLAGNNEQFF
>NA|TRBD1|TRBV28|TRBJ2-2
TGTGTCAGCAGGGGGACACTGAGCACCGGGGAGCTGTTTTTT
CVSRGTLSTGELFF
>NA|NA|TRBV5-1|TRBJ1-1
TGCGCCAGCAGCTTCTCGACAGGAGGAGCGAGAACTGAAGCTTTCTTT
CASSFSTGGARTEAFF
>few|TRBD1|TRBV7-6|TRBJ2-7
TGTGCCAGCAGCCATGGACAGGCCTACGAGCAGTACTTC
CASSHGQAYEQYF
>NA|TRBD1|TRBV10-2|TRBJ2-4
TGCGCCAGCAGCGGGACAGGGGGCGTCAAAAGCATTCAGTACTTC
CASSGTGGVKSIQYF
>NA|TRBD2|TRBV7-3|TRBJ2-2
TGTGCCAGCAGCAACCAACTAGCGGGAGGAACCACCGGGGAGCTGTTTTTT
CASSNQLAGGTTGELFF
>few|NA|TRBV10-3|TRBJ2-2
TGTGCCACCATTGGGGGGTCACTGAACACCGGGGAGCTGTTTTTT
CATIGGSLNTGELFF
>few|NA|TRBV6-5|TRBJ2-3
TGTGCCAGCAGTTACGGGATCCACACAGATACGCAGTATTTT
CASSYGIHTDTQYF
>NA|TRBD1|TRBV7-2|TRBJ2-3
TGTGCCAGCAGCATATGGACAGGCAGCACAGATACGCAGTATTTT
CASSIWTGSTDTQYF
>NA|TRBD2|TRBV5-1|TRBJ2-1
TGCGCCAGCAGCTTGGCCTGGAGCGGGAGTCTGAATGAGCAGTTCTTC
CASSLAWSGSLNEQFF
>few|NA|TRBV20-1|TRBJ2-7
TGCAGTGCTAGAGACGGTGTCAGCCTCGAGCAGTACTTC
CSARDGVSLEQYF
>NA|NA|TRBV29-1|TRBJ1-1
TGCAGCGCCCAGGGGTGGAACACTGAAGCTTTCTTT
CSAQGWNTEAFF
>NA|NA|TRBV29-1|TRBJ1-2
TGCAGCGTTGAAGGTCCGGGACGAGAGGGCTACACCTTC
CSVEGPGREGYTF
>NA|TRBD1|TRBV24-1|TRBJ2-7
TGTGTCACCAGTGACCAGGGGACAGGGGTCTCCTACGAGCAGTACTTC
CVTSDQGTGVSYEQYF
>few|TRBD2|TRBV6-1|TRBJ2-6
TGTGCCAGCAATCAGCGGGATATCTCTGGGGCCAACGTCCTGACTTTC
CASNQRDISGANVLTF
>NA|NA|TRBV2|TRBJ2-2
TGTGCCAGCAGTGACCGACAGTACGCCGGGGAGCTGTTTTTT
CASSDRQYAGELFF
>NA|TRBD2|TRBV28|TRBJ2-3
TGTGCCAGCAGTATACCGGGACTAGCGGGGGGTGGAGATACGCAGTATTTT
CASSIPGLAGGGDTQYF
>NA|TRBD2|TRBV20-1|TRBJ2-5
TGCAGTGCCGCCCTGCCGGGGGGGACTAAAGAGACCCAGTACTTC
CSAALPGGTKETQYF
>NA|TRBD1|TRBV20-1|TRBJ2-7
TGCAGTGCTAGAGGGGGTCCCGGGACAGCCTACGAGCAGTACTTC
CSARGGPGTAYEQYF
>NA|NA|TRBV4-2|TRBJ1-5
TGTGCCAGCAGCCAAGAACAGGGCTCAGGTCAGCCCCAGCATTTT
CASSQEQGSGQPQHF
>few|NA|TRBV12-3/TRBV12-4|TRBJ2-7
TGTGCCAGCAGTTTAGATCCCGGGTCCCACCACGAGCAGTACTTC
CASSLDPGSHHEQYF
>NA|NA|TRBV29-1|TRBJ2-1
TGCAGCGGGCGAGGGACCTACAATGAGCAGTTCTTC
CSGRGTYNEQFF
>NA|NA|TRBV4-1|TRBJ2-5
TGCGCCAGCAGCCAAGTAGAAAGCGTACAAGAGACCCAGTACTTC
CASSQVESVQETQYF
>few|TRBD2|TRBV20-1|TRBJ2-3
TGCAGTGCTACTTCGGGAGGGCCAACAGATACGCAGTATTTT
CSATSGGPTDTQYF
>few|NA|TRBV5-1|TRBJ2-5
TGCGCCAGCAGCTGGGAAACAGGGAGTCAGTACTTC
CASSWETGSQYF
>NA|NA|TRBV5-1|TRBJ1-1
TGCGCCAGCAGCTTGGATGGAGGGGAAGCCACTGAAGCTTTCTTT
CASSLDGGEATEAFF
>NA|TRBD1|TRBV29-1|TRBJ1-2
TGCAGCGTTAAGGACAGGGGTTATGGCTACACCTTC
CSVKDRGYGYTF
>NA|NA|TRBV5-1|TRBJ2-3
TGCGCCAGCAGCGCCACTAGTTCCCCAGATACGCAGTATTTT
CASSATSSPDTQYF
>few|TRBD1|TRBV10-3|TRBJ2-1
TGTGCCATCAGTCGGACAACAGGGGGCCGCTTTAACAATGAGCAGTTCTTC
CAISRTTGGRFNNEQFF
>few|NA|TRBV29-1|TRBJ2-1
TGCAGCGTTCGGTGGGGTTACAATGAGCAGTTCTTC
CSVRWGYNEQFF
>NA|NA|TRBV15|TRBJ2-7
TGTGCCACCAGCAGAGCCCGGGACAACCCCTACGAGCAGTACTTC
CATSRARDNPYEQYF
>few|NA|TRBV7-9|TRBJ2-7
TGTGCCAGCACTCAGGGTGTGGGGCTGCAGTACTTC
CASTQGVGLQYF
>NA|NA|TRBV20-1|TRBJ1-4
TGCAGTTTCTGGACATCTCATGAAAAACTGTTTTTT
CSFWTSHEKLFF
>NA|NA|TRBV11-2|TRBJ2-3
TGTGCCAGCACCCCACGTTTGAGAGATACGCAGTATTTT
CASTPRLRDTQYF
>few|NA|TRBV20-1|TRBJ2-1
TGCAGTGCTAGACGAGGCCTCGAGGACAATGAGCAGTTCTTC
CSARRGLEDNEQFF
>few|TRBD2|TRBV7-3|TRBJ2-5
TGTGCCAGCAGCCTAGGGACTAGCGGACCCCAAGAGACCCAGTACTTC
CASSLGTSGPQETQYF
>NA|TRBD2|TRBV12-5|TRBJ2-3
TGTGCTAGTGGTTTGCCGCGAGGGGGACTAGCGGGAGTGGATACGCAGTATTTT
CASGLPRGGLAGVDTQYF
>NA|TRBD2|TRBV7-8|TRBJ2-7
TGTGCCAGCAGCTTTAGGGCTAGCGGGAGGAGCTCCTACAATGAGCAGTACTTC
CASSFRASGRSSYNEQYF
>NA|TRBD1|TRBV9|TRBJ2-7
TGTGCCAGCAGCGCCCGACAGGGGGGATACGAGCAGTACTTC
CASSARQGGYEQYF
>NA|NA|TRBV24-1|TRBJ1-1
TGTGCCACCAGTGGCCCTCCGAACACTGAAGCTTTCTTT
CATSGPPNTEAFF
>few|NA|TRBV2|TRBJ1-2
TGTGCCAGCAGTGAACCTGCAGACGCCTATGGCTACACCTTC
CASSEPADAYGYTF
>NA|NA|TRBV7-8|TRBJ2-1
TGTGCCAGCAGCTTAAAGCTTAGGGGGGAAGACAGGGTCGGGCAGTTCTTC
CASSLKLRGEDRVGQFF
>NA|NA|TRBV4-2|TRBJ1-1
TGTGCCAGCAACCCGGGGCTTCCCTCGAACACTGAAGCTTTCTTT
CASNPGLPSNTEAFF